These 15 T cell receptor beta chains originate from one sample sequenced in a study of control samples from healthy donors and cancer patients. Profiled with immunoSEQ multiplex PCR; TCRdb holds only in-frame clones, not every one. The repertoire holds about 120,000 clones, with 88% as singletons. The sample was blood. The receptors were gathered from a woman aged 70-85 years in good health.

The chain carries TRBV20-1 and TRBJ1-3, with D possibly TRBD1 on 6 matching bases. V was shortened by 2 bases and J by 8 bases, with 7 bases between the two germline ends. Germline V gene lookup returns CDR1 DFQATT and CDR2 SNEGSKA (reference sequence). CDR3 size: 11 residues. The CDR3 is CSARSGDTIYF. The DNA for the CDR3 is TGCAGTGCTAGATCAGGGGACACCATATATTTT.

This chain uses TRBV27 with TRBJ2-3; 9 positions agree with TRBD1. Germline CDR1 reads MNHEY; CDR2 reads SMNVEV (reference sequence). There are 17 residues in the CDR3. J gave up 3 bases and V 0 bases, and 7 bases lay outside the gene matches. The DNA of the CDR3 is TGTGCCAGCAGTTTATCGGACAGGGGATTCGGGACAGATACGCAGTATTTT. As protein: CASSLSDRGFGTDTQYF.

V and J are TRBV5-1 and TRBJ2-5; D call uncertain. Germline V gives CDR1 SGHRS, CDR2 YFSETQ. The CDR3 length is 12 residues. The V end was cut by 0 bases, the J end by 4 bases, with 4 bases between. The CDR3 reads CASSLEGETQYF. The CDR3 nucleotides are TGCGCCAGCAGCTTGGAGGGAGAGACCCAGTACTTC.

The gene calls are TRBV14 and TRBJ2-5; no clear D gene. The ends were cut back, 0 bases at V and 0 bases at J, with 2 bases in the middle. Germline-derived CDR1 and CDR2 are SGHDN and FVKESK. This CDR3 region has 13 residues. CDR3: CASSQDDQETQYF. Here the CDR3 DNA reads TGTGCCAGCAGCCAAGACGACCAAGAGACCCAGTACTTC.

The chain has TRBV9 and TRBJ1-3; D unresolved. V lost 4 bases and J 5 bases, leaving 16 bases between the germline ends. The CDR3 totals 15 residues. Germline assignment: CDR1 SGDLS and CDR2 YYNGEE. The CDR3 spells CASSTRAGERNTIYF. CDR3 bases: TGTGCCAGCAGCACCCGGGCAGGAGAGAGAAACACCATATATTTT. The full variable domain, completed using reference TRBV9 and TRBJ1-3, is DSGVTQTPKHLITATGQRVTLRCSPRSGDLSVYWYQQSLDQGLQFLIQYYNGEERAKGNILERFSAQQFPDLHSELNLSSLELGDSALYFCASSTRAGERNTIYFGEGSWLTVV.

The CDR3 DNA reads TGTGCCAGCACCGCAAGGACCGGGGAGCTGTTTTTT. This codes for CASTARTGELFF. The chain is built from TRBV5-6 and TRBJ2-2; D is ambiguous. The CDR3 has 12 residues. Trimming left V 6 bases short and J 5 bases short, with 8 bases between. Germline loops: CDR1 SGHDT, CDR2 YYEEEE. Looking up the rest from reference TRBV5-6 and TRBJ2-2 gives the full variable domain: DAGVTQSPTHLIKTRGQQVTLRCSPKSGHDTVSWYQQALGQGPQFIFQYYEEEERQRGNFPDRFSGHQFPNYSSELNVNALLLGDSALYLCASTARTGELFFGEGSRLTVL.

The chain combines TRBV19 with TRBJ1-1; a possible D gene is TRBD1 (5 bases). The CDR3 covers 13 residues. The germline V gene encodes CDR1 LNHDA and CDR2 SQIVND (reference sequence). The ends were cut back, 7 bases at V and 4 bases at J, with 13 bases in the middle. DNA of the CDR3: TGTGCCAGTAAGGGGAGGAGTGGCACTGAAGCTTTCTTT. Translation gives CASKGRSGTEAFF.

This clone was recorded once. The same CDR3 is also encoded by other DNA sequences in this sample. The chain combines TRBV5-1 with TRBJ1-1; the D is unclear. CDR3 size: 13 residues. CDR1 is SGHRS, CDR2 YFSETQ, per germline. V shed 0 bases and J shed 1 base, with 4 bases lying between them. The CDR3 loop is CASSLGANTEAFF. CDR3 DNA sequence: TGCGCCAGCAGCTTGGGTGCGAACACTGAAGCTTTCTTT.

This clone occurred once. The chain employs TRBV9 and TRBJ2-2; a possible D gene is TRBD1 (5 bases). Germline V lookup: CDR1 SGDLS, CDR2 YYNGEE. The V gene lost 0 bases and the J gene lost 4 bases, with 10 bases spanning the gap. The CDR3 contains 15 residues. This CDR3 is CASSVGQTSTGELFF. CDR3 nucleotide sequence: TGTGCCAGCAGCGTAGGACAGACGAGCACCGGGGAGCTGTTTTTT.

The chain carries TRBV7-9 and TRBJ2-3; 9 nucleotides line up with TRBD2. V gave up 4 bases and J gave up 8 bases; unmatched junction bases: 7. The germline V gene encodes CDR1 SEHNR and CDR2 FQNEAQ (reference sequence). This CDR3 is built from 14 residues. The CDR3 loop is CASSSSGASGTQYF. Written as DNA, the CDR3 is TGTGCCAGCAGCTCTAGCGGGGCCTCCGGTACGCAGTATTTT.

The chain uses TRBV19 and TRBJ2-3; tentatively, D is TRBD2 (6 bases). Per germline, CDR1 LNHDA and CDR2 SQIVND (reference sequence). The CDR3 sequence is 14 residues long. V gave up 6 bases and J gave up 3 bases, with 13 bases separating them. The chain's CDR3 is CASRGLGRTDTQYF. For the CDR3, the DNA is TGTGCCAGTAGGGGGTTGGGGAGGACAGATACGCAGTATTTT.

The chain is built from TRBV19 and TRBJ1-3, with a possible D match to TRBD1 (5 bases). The V end was cut by 6 bases, the J end by 4 bases, with 13 bases between. Germline V lookup: CDR1 LNHDA, CDR2 SQIVND (reference sequence). The CDR3 extends over 14 amino acids. The CDR3 protein is CASSQGVFGNTIYF. The CDR3 region has the DNA TGTGCCAGTAGCCAGGGAGTGTTCGGAAACACCATATATTTT.

The gene calls are TRBV29-1 and TRBJ1-1; no reliable D call. The V and J ends lost 8 bases and 0 bases respectively, with 16 bases between them. Germline lookup yields CDR1 SQVTM and CDR2 ANQGSEA. This CDR3 is 14 amino acids long. The CDR3 protein is CSSGEGKLNTEAFF. CDR3 bases: TGCAGCTCTGGGGAGGGCAAACTGAACACTGAAGCTTTCTTT.

The genes are TRBV5-4 and TRBJ2-7; the D gene is possibly TRBD1 (6 bases). CDR1 and CDR2 from the germline V gene are SGHNT and YYREEE (reference sequence). V dropped 3 bases and J dropped 4 bases, with 14 bases sitting between them. The CDR3 covers 14 residues. The CDR3 protein is CASSSQGPTYEQYF. The CDR3 DNA reads TGTGCCAGCAGCTCCCAGGGGCCTACTTACGAGCAGTACTTC.

V is TRBV18 and J is TRBJ2-2; TRBD1 matches 12 bases. The CDR3 is 17 residues long. Germline V CDR1 and CDR2: KGHSH, LQKENI. V lost 0 bases and J lost 5; bases outside the gene matches: 4. CDR3 DNA sequence: TGTGCCAGCTCACCACCGGGACAGGGGGCGCGGACCGGGGAGCTGTTTTTT. The encoded protein is CASSPPGQGARTGELFF. The full variable domain, with the rest looked up from reference TRBV18 and TRBJ2-2, is NAGVMQNPRHLVRRRGQEARLRCSPMKGHSHVYWYRQLPEEGLKFMVYLQKENIIDESGMPKERFSAEFPKEGPSILRIQQVVRGDSAAYFCASSPPGQGARTGELFFGEGSRLTVL.